The 29 T cell receptor beta chains reported below all come from one sample, sequenced in a study of T-cell memory formation after mild COVID-19. TCRdb independently ran MiXCR on the 5' RACE reads; one entry per CDR3 protein. The sample holds about half a million distinct CDR3 sequences, 18% seen once. The sequencing sample was made of PBMCs or a T cell subset sorted from them (not recorded which). The receptors were sampled from an adult woman who had mild COVID-19 (a few samples of this study predate the infection). Cell type and time point are not known.

This sequence joins TRBV4-2 and TRBJ2-5, with 13 nucleotides matching TRBD2. This CDR3 comprises 16 residues. V shed 5 bases, J shed 5 bases, and the junction held 8 bases outside the gene matches. Germline CDR1 reads LGHNA; CDR2 reads YNFKEQ. The CDR3, as DNA: TGTGCCAGCAGCGAAACTAGCGGGGGGGCTTGGGAGACCCAGTACTTC. It specifies CASSETSGGAWETQYF.

In this sample, this clonotype turned up a few times. The genes are TRBV10-3 and TRBJ2-1; D is possibly TRBD1 (7 bases). CDR1 ENHRY and CDR2 SYGVKD come from the germline V gene. The CDR3 covers 15 residues. With 1 base removed from V and 9 bases from J, the gap between germline ends came to 16 bases. The CDR3 loop is CAISELGQTGGEQFF. The CDR3 coding sequence is TGTGCCATCAGTGAGTTGGGACAGACCGGGGGTGAGCAGTTCTTC.

This clonotype was detected a few times. The genes are TRBV6-5 and TRBJ2-7, with TRBD1 matching over 7 bases. The CDR3 sequence is 16 residues long. Per the germline V gene, CDR1 is MNHEY and CDR2 is SVGAGI. After removal of 0 bases from V and 2 bases from J, the junction contained 7 bases not matched to a gene. CDR3 amino acids: CASSYSMRTGTYEQYF. The CDR3 DNA follows: TGTGCCAGCAGTTACTCGATGAGGACAGGTACCTACGAGCAGTACTTC.

The chain employs TRBV7-2 and TRBJ2-3; 13 bases are shared with TRBD2. The CDR3 sequence is 17 residues long. Germline assignment: CDR1 SGHTA and CDR2 FQGNSA. The V gene end was trimmed by 3 bases and the J gene end by 1 base; junction bases not matched to a gene: 4. Here the CDR3 reads CASSLSGTSGGTDTQYF. The CDR3 DNA is TGTGCCAGCAGCTTGAGCGGGACTAGCGGGGGCACAGATACGCAGTATTTT.

The chain carries TRBV7-2 and TRBJ2-4; 11 bases align to TRBD2. CDR3 length: 17 amino acids. Germline V gene sequence: CDR1 SGHTA, CDR2 FQGNSA. The J segment lost 2 bases and the V segment lost 2 bases, leaving 5 bases of the junction unmatched. The DNA of the CDR3 is TGTGCCAGCAGCTTAAGAGCTAGCGGGGGGTCCAAAAACATTCAGTACTTC. As protein: CASSLRASGGSKNIQYF.

This rearrangement joins TRBV7-9 to TRBJ1-5, with 10 bases that match TRBD1. In germline, CDR1 is SEHNR, CDR2 FQNEAQ (reference sequence). This CDR3 has 17 amino acids. J lost 5 bases, V lost 0 bases, and 7 bases had no gene match. Here the CDR3 DNA reads TGTGCCAGCAGCTTAGCCCGGGACAGGGGAAAGGATCAGCCCCAGCATTTT. Protein product: CASSLARDRGKDQPQHF.

The chain recombines TRBV7-3 with TRBJ1-2, with D possibly TRBD1 on 5 matching bases. This CDR3 spans 14 amino acids. Trimming shortened V by 5 bases and J by 5 bases, and 15 bases separated the two germline ends. CDR1 is SGHTA, CDR2 FQGTGA, per germline. The CDR3 reads CASSLKGNSYGYTF. In DNA, the CDR3 is TGTGCCAGCAGCCTTAAGGGGAATTCATATGGCTACACCTTC.

This clonotype was counted a few times. The rearrangement links TRBV20-1 to TRBJ2-1, with 10 nucleotides matching TRBD1. V gave up 0 bases and J gave up 6 bases; unmatched junction bases: 5. The CDR3 loop spans 15 amino acids. From germline, CDR1 is DFQATT and CDR2 SNEGSKA (reference sequence). The CDR3 DNA reads as TGCAGTGCTAGAGAAGTAGGGACAGGGGTCAATGAGCAGTTCTTC. It specifies CSAREVGTGVNEQFF.

The chain uses TRBV20-1 and TRBJ2-6, with D unresolved. The CDR3 loop spans 14 amino acids. The germline V and J ends were trimmed by 7 bases and 2 bases, with 12 bases remaining between them. Germline V gives CDR1 DFQATT, CDR2 SNEGSKA (reference sequence). CDR3 sequence (DNA): TGCAGTGTCCCCGATGGAGCTGGGGCCAACGTCCTGACTTTC. Its translation is CSVPDGAGANVLTF.

This clonotype was seen more than once but under ten times. The chain links TRBV20-1 to TRBJ2-1; D may be TRBD2 (6 bases). Germline V CDR1 and CDR2: DFQATT, SNEGSKA (reference sequence). The CDR3 loop spans 16 amino acids. Trimming took off 0 bases at V and 0 bases at J, with 12 bases between the two ends. This CDR3 reads CSARDPLARSYNEQFF. CDR3 DNA: TGCAGTGCTAGAGATCCTCTAGCGCGCTCCTACAATGAGCAGTTCTTC.

This chain links TRBV11-3 with TRBJ2-3, with D possibly matching TRBD2 (5 bases). With 4 bases removed from V and 9 bases from J, the gap between germline ends came to 11 bases. From germline, CDR1 is SGHNT and CDR2 YENEEA. The CDR3 contains 12 residues. CDR3: CASSSPPGTQYF. CDR3 in DNA: TGTGCCAGCAGCTCCCCTCCGGGGACGCAGTATTTT.

The J gene is TRBJ1-2, the V gene TRBV18; no clear D gene. The CDR3 runs to 15 residues. In germline, CDR1 is KGHSH, CDR2 LQKENI. V was clipped by 5 bases and J by 5 bases, with 18 bases between them. The CDR3 bases are TGTGCCAGCTCATTCGAACAAATCCTTGGATATGGCTACACCTTC. This translates into CASSFEQILGYGYTF.

This chain links TRBV5-1 with TRBJ2-1, with D perhaps assigned TRBD1 or TRBD2 (5 bases each). Trimming cost V 3 bases and J 8 bases, with 12 bases left between them. Germline CDR1 is SGHRS and CDR2 is YFSETQ. This CDR3 spans 13 amino acids. CDR3 sequence reads: CASSSGPGHEQFF. The DNA for the CDR3 is TGCGCCAGCAGCTCGGGACCGGGCCATGAGCAGTTCTTC.

V and J are TRBV4-3 and TRBJ2-1; TRBD2 agrees at 10 bases. The CDR3 has 16 amino acids. Germline CDR1 and CDR2: LGHNA and YSLEER. The J segment lost 3 bases and the V segment lost 0 bases, leaving 2 bases of the junction unmatched. In nucleotides, the CDR3 is TGCGCCAGCAGCCAAGAGAGCGGGAGGGTCTACAATGAGCAGTTCTTC. It specifies CASSQESGRVYNEQFF.

This clonotype was counted a few times. The J gene is TRBJ2-1, the V gene TRBV29-1; no reliable D call. Trimming cost V 4 bases and J 0 bases, with 7 bases left between them. From germline, CDR1 is SQVTM and CDR2 ANQGSEA. The CDR3 runs 13 residues. The CDR3 DNA is TGCAGCGTTGGCTTTCTCTCCTACAATGAGCAGTTCTTC. Translating it yields CSVGFLSYNEQFF.

J is TRBJ2-5 and V is TRBV24-1; weak D call: TRBD2 (6 bases). Germline V gene lookup returns CDR1 KGHDR and CDR2 SFDVKD. This CDR3 has 16 amino acids. Trimming cost V 6 bases and J 5 bases, with 21 bases left between them. This CDR3 is CATSHPGEIGGETQYF. The CDR3 DNA sequence: TGTGCCACCAGTCACCCGGGGGAAATCGGAGGGGAGACCCAGTACTTC.

This chain uses TRBV20-1 with TRBJ1-1; 8 positions agree with TRBD1. CDR1 DFQATT and CDR2 SNEGSKA come from the germline V gene (reference sequence). The CDR3 consists of 14 residues. The junction had 6 bases not matched to a gene; V was cut back by 5 bases and J by 1 base. CDR3: CSARTGWGNTEAFF. In DNA form, the CDR3 reads TGCAGTGCTCGGACAGGGTGGGGGAACACTGAAGCTTTCTTT.

This clonotype was detected only once. J is TRBJ2-4 and V is TRBV4-3; D call uncertain. Germline assignment: CDR1 LGHNA and CDR2 YSLEER. There are 14 residues in the CDR3. V dropped 0 bases and J dropped 6 bases, with 9 bases sitting between them. The CDR3 sequence is CASSQDTFRNIQYF. The CDR3 nucleotides are TGCGCCAGCAGCCAAGATACGTTCAGAAACATTCAGTACTTC.

This clonotype was seen a few times. The chain is built from TRBV27 and TRBJ2-1; D not certain. This CDR3 is 12 amino acids long. Per the germline V gene, CDR1 is MNHEY and CDR2 is SMNVEV (reference sequence). V lost 5 bases, J lost 12 bases, and 14 bases lay in between. This CDR3 is CASSPTAFGQFF. In nucleotides, the CDR3 is TGTGCCAGCAGTCCAACTGCCTTTGGGCAGTTCTTC.

The genes are TRBV7-3 and TRBJ2-3; 10 bases agree with TRBD2. V dropped 8 bases and J dropped 2; count of bases not matched to a gene: 16. This CDR3 spans 18 amino acids. CDR1 is SGHTA and CDR2 is FQGTGA in the germline V gene. For the CDR3, the DNA is TGTGCCAGCTCCTTAACGGGTTTGCTAGCGGGAGTCACAGATACGCAGTATTTT. Encoded protein: CASSLTGLLAGVTDTQYF.

J is TRBJ2-5 and V is TRBV7-2; D unclear. The germline V and J ends were trimmed by 2 bases and 5 bases, with 9 bases remaining between them. CDR1 and CDR2 (germline): SGHTA, FQGNSA. The CDR3 consists of 13 residues. The CDR3 DNA sequence: TGTGCCAGCAGCTTACAGGATCGGGAGACCCAGTACTTC. It codes for CASSLQDRETQYF.

This clonotype has a count of ten or more. The V gene is TRBV7-9, the J gene TRBJ1-2, with 7 bases fitting TRBD1. J was trimmed by 4 bases and V by 3 bases; bases with no gene match: 8. The CDR3 covers 15 residues. Germline CDR1 is SEHNR and CDR2 is FQNEAQ (reference sequence). The CDR3 here is CASSFPRGSFYGYTF. DNA of the CDR3: TGTGCCAGCAGCTTCCCCAGGGGGAGTTTCTATGGCTACACCTTC.

The table lists this clonotype with a few counts. This chain uses TRBV4-2 with TRBJ2-1, with 8 bases lining up with TRBD2. Germline-derived CDR1 and CDR2 are LGHNA and YNFKEQ. The CDR3 extends over 16 amino acids. V gave up 4 bases and J gave up 8 bases; unmatched junction bases: 13. The DNA of the CDR3 is TGTGCCAGCAGCCCCGGGGCGGGAGGTGCCCCCCATGAGCAGTTCTTC. The encoded protein is CASSPGAGGAPHEQFF.

This clonotype turned up a few times. J is TRBJ1-4 and V is TRBV2; TRBD1 aligns across 7 bases. The germline V gene encodes CDR1 SNHLY and CDR2 FYNNEI. This CDR3 has 13 residues. V was clipped by 8 bases and J by 4 bases; unmatched bases: 4. The CDR3, as DNA: TGTGCCAGCCGACAGGGTATTAATGAAAAACTGTTTTTT. This gives the protein CASRQGINEKLFF.

There are a few counts of this clonotype. The J gene is TRBJ2-4, the V gene TRBV5-6; TRBD2 aligns across 9 bases. Trimming took 1 base from V and 1 from J; bases not matched to a gene: 6. Per the germline V gene, CDR1 is SGHDT and CDR2 is YYEEEE. The CDR3 length is 17 residues. The CDR3 coding sequence is TGTGCCAGCAGCTTGCTAGGACTAGCGAGGGCCAAAAACATTCAGTACTTC. This gives the protein CASSLLGLARAKNIQYF.

Remarks on this clonotype: The junction shows a germline mismatch at one end, possibly a read error. J is TRBJ1-5 and V is TRBV7-2; the D gene is possibly TRBD1 (6 bases). CDR1 is SGHTA and CDR2 is FQGNSA in the germline V gene. There are 15 residues in the CDR3. Here the CDR3 reads CASNLQGGSNQPQHF. CDR3 nucleotide sequence: TGTGCCAGCAACTTACAGGGAGGTAGCAATCAGCCCCAGCATTTT.

This clonotype was counted between two and nine times. This chain links TRBV29-1 with TRBJ2-3; 9 bases line up with TRBD1. This CDR3 is 15 amino acids long. Germline V lookup: CDR1 SQVTM, CDR2 ANQGSEA. The J segment lost 3 bases and the V segment lost 4 bases, leaving 8 bases of the junction unmatched. The CDR3 here is CSVGGQGRGTDTQYF. In DNA form, the CDR3 reads TGCAGCGTTGGGGGACAGGGAAGAGGAACAGATACGCAGTATTTT.

Only a few counts were recorded for this clonotype. The chain links TRBV3-1 to TRBJ1-1; possible D gene TRBD1, 5 bases. The length of the CDR3 is 14 residues. Deletions cut 1 base from V and 4 bases from J, with 10 bases between. From germline, CDR1 is LGHDT and CDR2 YNNKEL (reference sequence). This chain's CDR3 is CASSQVGGGTEAFF. The CDR3 DNA sequence: TGTGCCAGCAGCCAAGTCGGGGGTGGCACTGAAGCTTTCTTT.

This clonotype has more than one count but fewer than ten. The chain recombines TRBV7-9 with TRBJ2-5, with TRBD2 as a possible D gene (5 bases). Germline V gene data show CDR1 as SEHNR and CDR2 as FQNEAQ (reference sequence). Trimming removed 6 bases at V and 3 bases at J, with 20 bases between. CDR3 length: 16 residues. CDR3 nucleotide sequence: TGTGCCAGCAGACAAGGAGCGGCGGGCTACGAAGAGACCCAGTACTTC. Translation gives CASRQGAAGYEETQYF.